This T cell receptor (beta chain) comes out of a study of blood T cell repertoires in COVID-19 (dated by TCRdb to 2018 to 2020). Some background on the complete study: The collaborator samples originated in the United States, Italy and Spain and spanned the acute and convalescent phases of COVID-19. The material from the prospective study consisted of cDNA or gDNA derived from T cells, B-cell-depleted T cells, or PBMCs. Deeply sampled blood TCRbeta repertoires from subjects exposed to, actively infected with, or recovered from COVID-19 were included in the dataset. The repertoires were released in a freely available public database intended as a resource for research on the immune response to SARS-CoV-2. The samples were drawn from two sources: the first 160 participants of the ongoing ImmuneRACE study, and 1,254 subjects contributed by 6 global collaborators. The sample metadata nearly always contained a de-identified subject ID, COVID-19 status, age in years and sex. Where HLA class I and class II types were available, the types were taken from metadata supplied by the sample provider, not from assay-based typing.

Collaborating institutions collected whole blood in K2EDTA tubes following their own protocols. For TCRbeta analysis, collaborator samples were shipped as frozen whole blood, as isolated PBMCs, or as DNA extracted from either sample type. With regard to this clone: This receptor's antigen is unknown. The record has no base qualities; no much larger clone is one base away.

The immunoSEQ Assay, a bias-controlled multiplex PCR, was used to amplify TCRbeta CDR3 regions from genomic DNA. The study's own analysis went as follows. The number of nucleated cells in each sample was estimated by amplification of reference gene primers within the assay. To quantify the absolute abundance of each unique TCRbeta CDR3 rearrangement, sequence reads were collapsed and filtered. For each sample, productive Simpson clonality was calculated as the square root of Simpson's diversity index across productive rearrangements. TCRdb's version of the immuneACCESS table is confined to in-frame rearrangements and falls short of the full clone set. An unresolved V gene accounts for under half of the shortfall where checked; the remainder is of unknown origin. Clone size and V and J calls were adopted from that table, with D and trimming inferred from the DNA. This sample has about 36,000 clones in its table, and over 75% of those were observed once. The ten largest account for around 5% of the sample.

The CDR3 spans 18 residues, from the cysteine through the phenylalanine. Only the CDR3 DNA is retained, 54 bases long and in frame from the first base. After removal of 2 bases from V and 0 bases from J, the junction retains 10 bases not matched to a gene. CDR1 and CDR2 are drawn from the germline V gene: MGHRA, YSYEKL. Study-wide conclusions, independent of this receptor: Clinical and demographic metadata were provided uncurated, with the amount varying by source and participant.

The specimen sequenced was peripheral blood. This receptor was identified in a human donor in a cohort sampled during active COVID-19. This receptor chain uses TRBV4-1 and TRBJ2-4, with TRBD1 identical over 7 junction bases. The CDR3 protein is CASSQPGTVIIAKNIQYF. The sequenced DNA is TGCGCCAGCAGCCAACCCGGGACAGTGATAATAGCCAAAAACATTCAGTACTTC.